This T cell receptor (beta chain) was recorded in a study of shared clonotypes between healthy human individuals. Study context: Per donor, three plates held CD4 naive cells, three held CD4 memory, two held CD8 naive and one held CD8 memory.

CD4+ cells underwent separation, giving CD45RA+ naive and CD45RA-negative memory subsets. The assay was run at deep level. This table comes from immunoSEQ multiplex PCR, and its TCRdb copy is limited to in-frame clones, with some not included. Among 2,500,000 or so clones listed, over 85% were seen once. This CDR3 comprises 14 residues. V lost 3 bases and J lost 1, with 10 bases in between. Germline CDR1 SGHRS, CDR2 YFSETQ. Whole-study findings and limits: A few donors had roughly 5% of their naive CD4 clonotypes in common.

Notes on this clone: The antigen is undetermined.

The rearrangement links TRBV5-1 to TRBJ2-5; possibly TRBD1 for D (5 bases). The TCR sequence derives from a man between 18 and 29 years old in good health. Some clones in this sample may be carry-over from other donors' samples. What was sequenced was naive CD4+ T cells from PBMCs. As for subset: CD45RA+ positively selected. Here the CDR3 reads CASSWGRVQETQYF. CDR3 DNA sequence: TGCGCCAGCAGCTGGGGCAGGGTCCAAGAGACCCAGTACTTC.